The 17 T cell receptor beta chains listed next were all sequenced from one sample in a study of Ad26.COV2.S vaccination and SARS-CoV-2 variants. Treatment indicated: roughly 18 received Ad26.COV2.S at low or high dose, single or two shots; roughly five received placebo; per-sample allocation not given. All samples were drawn on day 63, counting from the first vaccine or placebo injection. Measured with immunoSEQ multiplex PCR; TCRdb has only the in-frame clones, and not every one. The table has 300,000 to 400,000 clones, around 87% seen once; the top ten hold approximately 3.6%. The material sequenced was peripheral blood, taken in a trial of Ad26.COV2.S vaccine versus placebo. These receptors came from a person between 18 and 59 years old who received the Ad26.COV2.S COVID-19 vaccine or a placebo.

This chain joins TRBV6-5 and TRBJ1-2; D is unresolved. This CDR3 has 14 amino acids. Germline CDR1 MNHEY, CDR2 SVGAGI. The germline V and J ends were trimmed by 7 bases and 3 bases, with 15 bases remaining between them. The CDR3 DNA is TGTGCCAGCACCGGCCCGGGAGGTGACTATGGCTACACCTTC. It is translated as CASTGPGGDYGYTF.

The rearrangement links TRBV7-6 to TRBJ2-2; TRBD1 matches 10 bases. Per the germline V gene, CDR1 is SGHVS and CDR2 is FNYEAQ. The CDR3 has 15 amino acids. With 5 bases clipped from V and 5 bases from J, the junction kept 5 bases outside the gene matches. The CDR3 sequence: CASSPGQGSTGELFF. CDR3 nucleotide sequence: TGTGCCAGCAGCCCGGGACAGGGGTCTACCGGGGAGCTGTTTTTT.

CDR3 sequence (DNA): TGCAGCTTCCGAGAGACAGGGGGCTTCGGGGAGCTGTTTTTT. Translating gives CSFRETGGFGELFF. V is TRBV29-1 and J is TRBJ2-2; 10 nucleotides line up with TRBD1. CDR1 SQVTM and CDR2 ANQGSEA come from the germline V gene. This CDR3 comprises 14 residues. With V trimmed by 8 bases and J by 7 bases, 10 bases remained unmatched.

This sequence joins TRBV29-1 and TRBJ1-2; the D gene is possibly TRBD1 (5 bases). The CDR3 is made up of 12 amino acids. Trimming took 6 bases from V and 4 from J, leaving 12 bases between them. CDR1 is SQVTM, CDR2 ANQGSEA, per germline. The chain's CDR3 is CSVEGYGYGYTF. Here the CDR3 DNA reads TGCAGCGTGGAGGGGTACGGCTATGGCTACACCTTC.

This chain connects TRBV27 to TRBJ2-5; D is unresolved. CDR1 is MNHEY and CDR2 is SMNVEV in the germline V gene (reference sequence). V lost 3 bases to trimming and J lost 2 bases, with 10 bases between them. This CDR3 is built from 14 residues. CDR3 in DNA: TGTGCCAGCAGTTTTTCCCCCTTTCAAGAGACCCAGTACTTC. Translated, it gives CASSFSPFQETQYF.

The chain joins TRBV18 to TRBJ2-7, with D perhaps TRBD1 or TRBD2 (5 bases each). Germline loops: CDR1 KGHSH, CDR2 LQKENI. V dropped 8 bases and J dropped 5 bases, with 16 bases sitting between them. This CDR3 contains 13 residues. In DNA form, the CDR3 reads TGTGCCAGCCATTTAACAAGGGGAGACGAGCAGTACTTC. Translated, it gives CASHLTRGDEQYF.

The rearrangement uses TRBV10-3 and TRBJ2-5, with D perhaps TRBD1 (6 bases). Trimming removed 2 bases from V and 5 bases from J, with 15 bases in between. Germline V gives CDR1 ENHRY, CDR2 SYGVKD. This CDR3 contains 15 residues. The CDR3 nucleotides are TGTGCCATCAGTGAGAGGGACATACTCGGGGAGACCCAGTACTTC. This gives the protein CAISERDILGETQYF.

The V and J genes are TRBV5-6 and TRBJ1-1; 7 positions agree with TRBD1. The CDR3 loop spans 13 amino acids. The V gene's germline CDR1 is SGHDT and CDR2 YYEEEE. V gave up 5 bases and J gave up 7 bases; unmatched junction bases: 8. CDR3 residues: CASSFPRDSEAFF. The CDR3 nucleotides are TGTGCCAGCAGTTTCCCTCGGGACAGTGAAGCTTTCTTT. The full variable domain, in which reference TRBV5-6 and TRBJ1-1 provide the parts outside the CDR3, is DAGVTQSPTHLIKTRGQQVTLRCSPKSGHDTVSWYQQALGQGPQFIFQYYEEEERQRGNFPDRFSGHQFPNYSSELNVNALLLGDSALYLCASSFPRDSEAFFGQGTRLTVV.

The CDR3 protein is CAWSVASSGGYTF. The CDR3 region has the DNA TGTGCCTGGAGTGTCGCTTCCAGTGGGGGCTACACCTTC. J is TRBJ1-2 and V is TRBV30; D call uncertain. The CDR3 totals 13 residues. Deletions cut 0 bases from V and 8 bases from J, with 13 bases between. Germline assignment: CDR1 GTSNPN and CDR2 SVGIG (reference sequence).

This clone was seen more than once but under ten times. The chain joins TRBV6-5 to TRBJ1-6; no reliable D call. Germline CDR1 reads MNHEY; CDR2 reads SVGAGI. V lost 0 bases and J lost 10, with 16 bases in between. This CDR3 comprises 16 residues. The CDR3 DNA is TGTGCCAGCAGTTACTCGCTGGGGAGCCCGATCTCACCCCTCCACTTT. Encoded protein: CASSYSLGSPISPLHF.

V and J are TRBV4-2 and TRBJ1-2; D is unclear. The CDR3 is 13 amino acids. The V gene's germline CDR1 is LGHNA and CDR2 YNFKEQ. V was trimmed by 0 bases and J by 2 bases, leaving 4 bases between them. CDR3 in amino acids: CASSQDANYGYTF. For the CDR3, the DNA is TGTGCCAGCAGCCAAGATGCGAACTATGGCTACACCTTC.

Only one count was recorded for this clone. The V and J genes are TRBV25-1 and TRBJ1-1; perhaps TRBD1 as D (6 bases). The CDR3 runs to 13 residues. Per germline, CDR1 MGHDK and CDR2 SYGVNS. Deletions cut 2 bases from V and 4 bases from J, with 8 bases between. In DNA form, the CDR3 reads TGTGCCAGCAGTGAAACAGGGTCCACTGAAGCTTTCTTT. Residues: CASSETGSTEAFF. The variable domain in full, with the rest retrieved from reference TRBV25-1 and TRBJ1-1, is EADIYQTPRYLVIGTGKKITLECSQTMGHDKMYWYQQDPGMELHLIHYSYGVNSTEKGDLSSESTVSRIRTEHFPLTLESARPSHTSQYLCASSETGSTEAFFGQGTRLTVV.

The CDR3 nucleotides are TGTGCCAGCAGCTTGGGACAGAGCTATCAGCCCCAGCATTTT. Translated, it gives CASSLGQSYQPQHF. The rearrangement joins TRBV5-6 to TRBJ1-5, with a possible D match to TRBD1 (5 bases). The CDR3 has 14 amino acids. Germline CDR1 is SGHDT and CDR2 is YYEEEE. The V end was cut by 0 bases, the J end by 5 bases, with 9 bases between.

The V and J genes are TRBV10-2 and TRBJ2-1, with TRBD2 identical over 10 bases. The CDR3 loop spans 15 amino acids. Germline V gene data show CDR1 as WSHSY and CDR2 as SAAADI. Unmatched junction bases numbered 8, after V lost 4 bases and J lost 8 bases. CDR3 coding DNA: TGCGCCAGCAGTGGAGAAGCGGGGGGGGTAGATGAGCAGTTCTTC. Protein product: CASSGEAGGVDEQFF.

This clone came up a few times. V usage is TRBV12-3 or TRBV12-4 and J usage is TRBJ1-2; a weak D match, TRBD1 (5 bases). V lost 8 bases and J 2 bases, leaving 12 bases between the germline ends. The CDR3 sequence is 13 residues long. The CDR3 is CASWDVSNYGYTF. The CDR3 DNA reads as TGTGCCAGCTGGGACGTCTCGAACTATGGCTACACCTTC.

The rearrangement uses TRBV4-2 and TRBJ2-1; 13 bases align to TRBD2. J was trimmed by 0 bases and V by 0 bases; bases with no gene match: 5. The germline V gene has CDR1 LGHNA and CDR2 YNFKEQ. The length of the CDR3 is 19 residues. As DNA, the CDR3 is TGTGCCAGCAGCCAAGAAGGACTAGCGGGGGTTTACTCCTACAATGAGCAGTTCTTC. It is translated as CASSQEGLAGVYSYNEQFF.

The chain carries TRBV7-6 and TRBJ2-7, with TRBD2 as a possible D gene (6 bases). V was pared by 1 base and J by 0 bases, with 10 bases between. Germline values: CDR1 SGHVS, CDR2 FNYEAQ. This CDR3 spans 15 amino acids. The CDR3 coding sequence is TGTGCCAGCAGCTTAGTGGCGGGGAGCTCCTACGAGCAGTACTTC. This sequence encodes CASSLVAGSSYEQYF.